This is a list of T cell receptor beta chains from one sample in a study of post-analysis software for immune sequencing data. TCRdb fed the PCR reads into MiXCR, producing one record per CDR3 protein. The sample contains around 710,000 distinct CDR3 sequences, about 45% of which appear only once. Specimen: blood. The origin of the receptors is a girl under 18 with multiple sclerosis. Each CDR3 is given with its conserved first and last residue. D genes are given only for firm matches. Size values are once, few and many counts, or a class for expanded clones, and some rows have none.

cdr3_nt cdr3_aa j_call clone_size d_call v_call
TGCGCCAGCAGCCAAGACCGCACTATCGGACAGATCTATGGCTACACCTTC CASSQDRTIGQIYGYTF TRBJ1-2 . . TRBV4-3
TGTGCCAGCAGCTTACTAGCGGGGTACCAAGAGACCCAGTACTTC CASSLLAGYQETQYF TRBJ2-5 few TRBD2 TRBV11-2
TGCAGTGCTAGGGACAGAGCCGAGCAGTACTTC CSARDRAEQYF TRBJ2-7 . . TRBV20-1
TGTGCCAGCAAGAGGGGGGGGCCGGGGGACTATGGCTACACCTTC CASKRGGPGDYGYTF TRBJ1-2 . . TRBV6-1
TGTGCCAGCAGCAAAGGACATTGGCGGACTGAATCCTACGAGCAGTACTTC CASSKGHWRTESYEQYF TRBJ2-7 . . TRBV21-1
TGTGCCAGCAGTTACCAGGGGGGCCTTTACAATGAGCAGTTCTTC CASSYQGGLYNEQFF TRBJ2-1 . . TRBV6-5
TGTGCCAGCAGCTTAGTACCCGGACTAGGTTTGTACAATGAGCAGTTCTTC CASSLVPGLGLYNEQFF TRBJ2-1 . TRBD2 TRBV11-2
TGTGCCAGCAGTTCCCATGTGGGGGGGGTAAGCGGGATGACACAAGAGACCCAGTACTTC CASSSHVGGVSGMTQETQYF TRBJ2-5 . TRBD2 TRBV6-5
TGCAGTGCTAGAGACAGAGGGGGGTTCGAGCAGTACTTC CSARDRGGFEQYF TRBJ2-7 . . TRBV20-1
TGTGCCACCAGCAGAGGACAGGGGACGATCCAGACCCAGTACTTC CATSRGQGTIQTQYF TRBJ2-5 . TRBD1 TRBV15
TGTGCCAGCAGCGAAGGACTAGCGGATACCTACGAGCAGTACTTC CASSEGLADTYEQYF TRBJ2-7 . TRBD2 TRBV4-2
TGTGCCAGCAGCCCCCGGCTTGGCGATAACACTGAAGCTTTCTTT CASSPRLGDNTEAFF TRBJ1-1 . . TRBV7-9
TGTGCCAGCAGCCCCGGTAGTGCCGCTAATGAAAAACTGTTTTTT CASSPGSAANEKLFF TRBJ1-4 . . TRBV9
TGTGCCAGCAGCTTATCGGAGGACAATGAGCAGTTCTTC CASSLSEDNEQFF TRBJ2-1 . . TRBV7-9
TGTGCCAGCAGTTTAGCACTAGCGGGAGGATACAATGAGCAGTTCTTC CASSLALAGGYNEQFF TRBJ2-1 few TRBD2 TRBV12-3/TRBV12-4
TGTGCCAGCAGCGTAACAGGGATGGGAGAGACCCAGTACTTC CASSVTGMGETQYF TRBJ2-5 few . TRBV9
TGTGCCAGCAGTTACCGGGTCCTAGTGGGAGTCCAAGAGACCCAGTACTTC CASSYRVLVGVQETQYF TRBJ2-5 . . TRBV6-6
TGTGCCAGCAGCCGGCGCCTAACCACAGATACGCAGTATTTT CASSRRLTTDTQYF TRBJ2-3 . . TRBV7-3
TGTGCCAGCAGCTTGGCTGACAGGGACTACTATGGCTACACCTTC CASSLADRDYYGYTF TRBJ1-2 . TRBD1 TRBV5-5
TGTGCCAGCAGTTTCCGGACAAGTTATGGCTACACCTTC CASSFRTSYGYTF TRBJ1-2 . . TRBV12-3/TRBV12-4
TGCAGCGTGGCCCAGGGACTACGGCTTGGGAATACGCAGTATTTT CSVAQGLRLGNTQYF TRBJ2-3 . TRBD2 TRBV29-1
TGTGCCAGCAGTGAAGAGTCGTCAGGCCTGGGGGGTGGCTACACCTTC CASSEESSGLGGGYTF TRBJ1-2 . . TRBV25-1
TGCGCCAGCAGCAAGGGACAGAGGGAGACCCAGTACTTC CASSKGQRETQYF TRBJ2-5 . TRBD1 TRBV5-1
TGTGCCAGCAGCCACGGGACAGGCACCTACGAGCAGTACTTC CASSHGTGTYEQYF TRBJ2-7 many TRBD1 TRBV4-2
TGTGCCATCAGTGAACGGGGACAGGGAAACAATGAGCAGTTCTTC CAISERGQGNNEQFF TRBJ2-1 . TRBD1 TRBV10-3
TGTGCCATCTCAGGGACAGGGGATCCTGAGCAGTTCTTC CAISGTGDPEQFF TRBJ2-1 . TRBD1 TRBV7-9
TGTGCCACCAGCAGAGATCGGGTAGCCAAAAACATTCAGTACTTC CATSRDRVAKNIQYF TRBJ2-4 . . TRBV15
TGTGCCAGCAGCGTAGGGGCCGACTTTTACGAGCGGTACTTC CASSVGADFYERYF TRBJ2-4 . . TRBV9
TGTGCCAGCAGCGTCAGCCGGGACACCGGGGAGCTGTTTTTT CASSVSRDTGELFF TRBJ2-2 . . TRBV7-3
TGCGCCAGCAGCCCGGGACGAGCGGGAGCAACAGATACGCAGTATTTT CASSPGRAGATDTQYF TRBJ2-3 . TRBD2 TRBV5-1
TGTGCCAGCAGCTTAGCCGGGACGGGACCGTTCAATGAGCAGTTCTTC CASSLAGTGPFNEQFF TRBJ2-1 . . TRBV7-6
TGCAGTGCTAGAGATATGAGCTCCTACGAGCAGTACTTC CSARDMSSYEQYF TRBJ2-7 . . TRBV20-1
TGTGCCAGCAGCCCCGGACAGTTAACCTACGAGCAGTACTTC CASSPGQLTYEQYF TRBJ2-7 . . TRBV5-5
TGCAGCGCCGAGAGGTCTAGCGGGAGATTGGATGAGCAGTTCTTC CSAERSSGRLDEQFF TRBJ2-1 . TRBD2 TRBV29-1
TGTGCCAGCAGCTTAGGCCCAGGGGGACAGGGCGTAAGAAACTATGGCTACACCTTC CASSLGPGGQGVRNYGYTF TRBJ1-2 . TRBD1 TRBV7-9
TGTGCCAGCACCCCAGGTAGCGTGAGCTACGAGCAGTACTTC CASTPGSVSYEQYF TRBJ2-7 once . TRBV28
TGTGCCAGCAGTTCGGGTTCTAGGGGGCCAGAGAGCAATCAGCCCCAGCATTTT CASSSGSRGPESNQPQHF TRBJ1-5 . TRBD1 TRBV12-3/TRBV12-4
TGCAGTGCTACACCACAGCCGAACACTGAAGCTTTCTTT CSATPQPNTEAFF TRBJ1-1 . . TRBV20-1
TGTGCCATCAGTGAGTCGATTGGGAGCACAGGGGAGCAGTTCTTC CAISESIGSTGEQFF TRBJ2-1 few . TRBV10-3
TGTGCCAGCAGAAAAGATATAGTACAGGCGAACCCGGAGACCCAGTACTTC CASRKDIVQANPETQYF TRBJ2-5 . . TRBV21-1
TGTGCCAGCAGCTTCAGTTGGGGTTCACAAGAGACCCAGTACTTC CASSFSWGSQETQYF TRBJ2-5 many . TRBV9
TGTGCCAGCAGACACGACTCCCCCTATTACAATGAGCAGTTCTTC CASRHDSPYYNEQFF TRBJ2-1 . . TRBV12-3/TRBV12-4
TGTGCCACCAGCAGAGATTGGGGGGGTAGTTACAATGAGCAGTTCTTC CATSRDWGGSYNEQFF TRBJ2-1 . TRBD2 TRBV15
TGTGCCAGCTCGCCGGGGGGACTAGCGGGAGAAGCGCCATACGAGCAGTACTTC CASSPGGLAGEAPYEQYF TRBJ2-7 . TRBD2 TRBV2